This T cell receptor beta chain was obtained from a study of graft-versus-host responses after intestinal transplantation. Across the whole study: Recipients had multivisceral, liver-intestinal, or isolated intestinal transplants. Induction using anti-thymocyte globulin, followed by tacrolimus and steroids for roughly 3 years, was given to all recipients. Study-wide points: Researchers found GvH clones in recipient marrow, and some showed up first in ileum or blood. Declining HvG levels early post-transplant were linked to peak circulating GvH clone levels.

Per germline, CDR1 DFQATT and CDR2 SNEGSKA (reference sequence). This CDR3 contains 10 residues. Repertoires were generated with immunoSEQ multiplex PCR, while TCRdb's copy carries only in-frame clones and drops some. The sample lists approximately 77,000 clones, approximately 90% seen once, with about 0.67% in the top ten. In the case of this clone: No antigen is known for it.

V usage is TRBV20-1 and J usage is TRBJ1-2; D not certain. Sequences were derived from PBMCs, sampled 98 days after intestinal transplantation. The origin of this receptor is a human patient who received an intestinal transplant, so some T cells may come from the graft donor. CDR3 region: CSPGKYGYTF. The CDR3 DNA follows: TGCAGCCCGGGAAAATATGGCTACACCTTC.